This entry is about one TCR beta chain. This clonotype was observed a handful of times. The specificity of this receptor is unknown. No much larger clone is present one base from it, and per-base qualities are unavailable. The sample is drawn from a study of patients and donors after allogeneic stem cell transplantation (dated by TCRdb to the early 2020s). V and J lose 5 bases and 0 bases, and a span of 14 bases separates them. The germline V gene (reference sequence) specifies LNHNV as CDR1 and YYDKDF as CDR2. The CDR3, cysteine through phenylalanine, is 15 amino acids long. The sequence is cut down to CDR3 DNA, 45 bases in frame from base 1. The library was made by RT-PCR. Reads for this sample came from a NextSeq 550. TCRdb handled the public reads itself, with Q25 trimming in fastp and clone calling in MiXCR, and kept productive beta chains. Each CDR3 protein gets just one entry, which takes the most common genes and DNA from the rows behind it. This sample lists about 110,000 distinct CDR3 sequences; about a third were detected once. The top ten hold around 30% of the sample.

This receptor was taken from a human donor who was either an allogeneic HSCT recipient or a stem cell or donor lymphocyte infusion donor (not recorded which). It is not recorded whose cells these are; they may come from a transplant donor. The sequence is built from TRBV15 and TRBJ2-7; the best D guess is TRBD1, with 6 bases matching. The specimen sequenced was blood, either unsorted or a sorted T cell fraction (not recorded which). CDR3 protein: CATSPWQGTSYEQYF. Here is the DNA: TGTGCCACCAGCCCATGGCAGGGGACCTCCTACGAGCAGTACTTC.